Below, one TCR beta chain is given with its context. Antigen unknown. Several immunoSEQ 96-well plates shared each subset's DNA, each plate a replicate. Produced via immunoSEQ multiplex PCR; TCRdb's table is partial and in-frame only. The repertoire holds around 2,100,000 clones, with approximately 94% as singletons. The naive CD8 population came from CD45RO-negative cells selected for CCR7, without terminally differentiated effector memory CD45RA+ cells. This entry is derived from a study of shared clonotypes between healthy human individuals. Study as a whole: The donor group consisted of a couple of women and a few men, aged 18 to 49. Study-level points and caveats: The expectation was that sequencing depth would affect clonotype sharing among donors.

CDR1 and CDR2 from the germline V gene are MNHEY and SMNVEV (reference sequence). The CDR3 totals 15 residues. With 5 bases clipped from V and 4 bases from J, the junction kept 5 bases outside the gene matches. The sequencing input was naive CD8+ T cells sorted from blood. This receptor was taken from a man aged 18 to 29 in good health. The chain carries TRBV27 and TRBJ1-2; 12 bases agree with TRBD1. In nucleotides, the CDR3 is TGTGCCAGCAGTAGTGGGACAGGGGGCAGCTATGGCTACACCTTC. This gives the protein CASSSGTGGSYGYTF.